The T cell receptor beta chain under discussion was sequenced for a study of identical twins. CDR1 KGHDR and CDR2 SFDVKD come from the germline V gene. The CDR3 spans 14 residues. Trimming removed 3 bases from V and 7 bases from J, with 12 bases in between. This clonotype was counted a few times. Its target is unknown. General study results and limits: Donors were not followed over many years; analysis was cross-sectional.

TCRdb reprocessed the 5' RACE reads with MiXCR, giving one entry per CDR3 protein. The sample has 500,000 to 550,000 distinct CDR3 sequences, less than 25% seen once. These data were also filed under a second study, of T cells expressing NK-cell markers.

V gene TRBV24-1 combines with J gene TRBJ2-1; D may correspond to TRBD1 or TRBD2 (5 bases each). This TCR derives from a woman between 18 and 30 years old in good health. The sequenced sample consisted of CD4+ T cells sorted from blood. The CDR3 region is CATSDRSWGNEQFF. CDR3 sequence (DNA): TGTGCCACCAGTGATCGGTCCTGGGGGAATGAGCAGTTCTTC.